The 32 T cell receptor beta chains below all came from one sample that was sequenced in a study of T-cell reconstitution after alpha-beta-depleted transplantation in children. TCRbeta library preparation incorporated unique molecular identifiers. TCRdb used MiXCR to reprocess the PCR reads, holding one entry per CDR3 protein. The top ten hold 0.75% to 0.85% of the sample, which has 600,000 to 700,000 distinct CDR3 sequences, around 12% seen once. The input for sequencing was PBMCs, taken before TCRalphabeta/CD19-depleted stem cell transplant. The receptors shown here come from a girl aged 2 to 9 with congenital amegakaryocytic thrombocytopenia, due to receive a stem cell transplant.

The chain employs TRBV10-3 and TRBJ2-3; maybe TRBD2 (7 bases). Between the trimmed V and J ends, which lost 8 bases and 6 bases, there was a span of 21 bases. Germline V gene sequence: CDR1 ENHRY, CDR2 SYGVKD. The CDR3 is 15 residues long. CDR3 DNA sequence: TGTGCCATCGGAAGGGGGGGCACCGGAGGTGATACGCAGTATTTT. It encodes CAIGRGGTGGDTQYF.

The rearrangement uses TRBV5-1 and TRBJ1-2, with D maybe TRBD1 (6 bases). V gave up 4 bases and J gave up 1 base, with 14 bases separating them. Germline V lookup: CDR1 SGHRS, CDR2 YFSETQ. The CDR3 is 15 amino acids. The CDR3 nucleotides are TGCGCCAGCAGCGGCGGACAGCGTAATAACTATGGCTACACCTTC. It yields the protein CASSGGQRNNYGYTF.

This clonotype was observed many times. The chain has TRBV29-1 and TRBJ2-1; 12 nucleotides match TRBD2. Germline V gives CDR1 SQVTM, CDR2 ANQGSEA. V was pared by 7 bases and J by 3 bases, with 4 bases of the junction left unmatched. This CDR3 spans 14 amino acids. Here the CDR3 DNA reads TGCAGCGCCATGACTAGCGGGAGCTACAATGAGCAGTTCTTC. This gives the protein CSAMTSGSYNEQFF.

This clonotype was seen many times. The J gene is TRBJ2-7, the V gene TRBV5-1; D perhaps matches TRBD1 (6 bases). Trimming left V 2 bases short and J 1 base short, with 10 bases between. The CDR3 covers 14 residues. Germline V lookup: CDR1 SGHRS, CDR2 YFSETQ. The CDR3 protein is CASSFSGQSYEQYF. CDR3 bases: TGCGCCAGCAGCTTCTCTGGACAGTCCTACGAGCAGTACTTC.

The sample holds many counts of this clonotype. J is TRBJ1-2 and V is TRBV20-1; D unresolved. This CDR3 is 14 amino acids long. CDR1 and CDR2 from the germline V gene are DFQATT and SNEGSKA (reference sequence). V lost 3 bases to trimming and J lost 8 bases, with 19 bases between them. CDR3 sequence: CSARRLTVEGGYTF. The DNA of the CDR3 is TGCAGTGCTAGGAGATTGACGGTTGAGGGCGGCTACACCTTC.

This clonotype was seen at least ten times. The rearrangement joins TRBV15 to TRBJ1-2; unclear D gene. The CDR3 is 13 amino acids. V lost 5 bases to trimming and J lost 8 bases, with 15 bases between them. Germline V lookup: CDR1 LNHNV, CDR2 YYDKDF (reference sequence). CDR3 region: CATSPRAHGGYTF. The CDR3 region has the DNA TGTGCCACCAGCCCCCGAGCTCATGGGGGCTACACCTTC.

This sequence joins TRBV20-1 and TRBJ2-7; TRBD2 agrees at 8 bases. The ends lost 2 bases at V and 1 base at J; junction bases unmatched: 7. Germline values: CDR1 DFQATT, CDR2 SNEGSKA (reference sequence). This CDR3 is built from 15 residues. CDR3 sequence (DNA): TGCAGTGCTAGAAGTGCGGGAGGAGGGTCCTACGAGCAGTACTTC. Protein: CSARSAGGGSYEQYF.

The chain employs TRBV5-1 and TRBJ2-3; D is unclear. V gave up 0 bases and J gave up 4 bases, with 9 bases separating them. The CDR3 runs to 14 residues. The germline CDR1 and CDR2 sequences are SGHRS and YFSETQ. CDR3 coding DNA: TGCGCCAGCAGCTTGGGCCCCCCGGCAGATACGCAGTATTTT. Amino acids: CASSLGPPADTQYF. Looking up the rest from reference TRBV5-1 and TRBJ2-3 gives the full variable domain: KAGVTQTPRYLIKTRGQQVTLSCSPISGHRSVSWYQQTPGQGLQFLFEYFSETQRNKGNFPGRFSGRQFSNSRSEMNVSTLELGDSALYLCASSLGPPADTQYFGPGTRLTVL.

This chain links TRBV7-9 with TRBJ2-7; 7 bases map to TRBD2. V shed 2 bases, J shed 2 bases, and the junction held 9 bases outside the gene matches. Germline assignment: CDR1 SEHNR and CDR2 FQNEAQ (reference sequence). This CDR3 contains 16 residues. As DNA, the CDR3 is TGTGCCAGCAGCTTATGGTCGGGAGGACTAACCTACGAGCAGTACTTC. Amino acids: CASSLWSGGLTYEQYF.

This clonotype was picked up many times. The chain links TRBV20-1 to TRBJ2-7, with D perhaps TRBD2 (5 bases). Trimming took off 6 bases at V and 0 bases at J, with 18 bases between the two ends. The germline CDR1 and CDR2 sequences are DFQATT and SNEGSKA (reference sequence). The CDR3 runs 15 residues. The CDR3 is CSAPLGPTSSYEQYF. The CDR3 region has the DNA TGCAGTGCCCCTTTAGGGCCCACTAGCTCCTACGAGCAGTACTTC.

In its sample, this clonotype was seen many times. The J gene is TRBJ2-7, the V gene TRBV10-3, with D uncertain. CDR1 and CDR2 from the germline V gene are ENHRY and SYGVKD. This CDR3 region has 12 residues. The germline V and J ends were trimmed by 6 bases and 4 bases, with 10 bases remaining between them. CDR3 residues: CAISPTTYEQYF. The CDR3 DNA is TGTGCCATCAGCCCTACGACGTACGAGCAGTACTTC.

In DNA, the CDR3 is TGTGCCAGCAGTGAACAGACCGCCATCTCGGGTGAAGCGGTTGGCACAGATACGCAGTATTTT. Its translation is CASSEQTAISGEAVGTDTQYF. The J gene is TRBJ2-3, the V gene TRBV25-1; D possibly corresponds to TRBD2 (5 bases). CDR1 and CDR2 (germline): MGHDK, SYGVNS. V was clipped by 2 bases and J by 1 base, with 28 bases between them. The length of the CDR3 is 21 residues.

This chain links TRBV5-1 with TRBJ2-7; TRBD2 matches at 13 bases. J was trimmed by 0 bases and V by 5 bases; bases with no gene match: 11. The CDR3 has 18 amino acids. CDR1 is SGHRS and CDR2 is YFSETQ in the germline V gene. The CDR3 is CASRSGTSGTLDSYEQYF. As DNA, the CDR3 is TGCGCCAGCAGGTCCGGGACTAGCGGGACCCTGGACTCCTACGAGCAGTACTTC.

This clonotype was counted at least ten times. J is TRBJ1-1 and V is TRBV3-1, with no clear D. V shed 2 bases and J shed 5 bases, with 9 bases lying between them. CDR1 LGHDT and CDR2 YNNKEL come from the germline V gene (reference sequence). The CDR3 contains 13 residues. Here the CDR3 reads CASSQQVRTEAFF. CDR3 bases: TGTGCCAGCAGCCAACAGGTACGGACTGAAGCTTTCTTT.

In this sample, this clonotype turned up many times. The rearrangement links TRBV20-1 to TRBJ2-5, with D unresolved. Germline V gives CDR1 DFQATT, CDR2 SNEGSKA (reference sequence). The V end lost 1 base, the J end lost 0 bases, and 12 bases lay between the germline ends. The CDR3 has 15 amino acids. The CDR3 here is CSARAHSRHQETQYF. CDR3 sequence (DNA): TGCAGTGCTAGAGCCCATTCCCGGCACCAAGAGACCCAGTACTTC.

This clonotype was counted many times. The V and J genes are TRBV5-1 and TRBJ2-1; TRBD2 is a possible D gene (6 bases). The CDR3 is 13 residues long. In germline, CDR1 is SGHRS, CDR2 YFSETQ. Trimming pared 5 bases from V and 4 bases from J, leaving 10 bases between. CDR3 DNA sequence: TGCGCCAGCAGATTCGGGGGTTACAATGAGCAGTTCTTC. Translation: CASRFGGYNEQFF.

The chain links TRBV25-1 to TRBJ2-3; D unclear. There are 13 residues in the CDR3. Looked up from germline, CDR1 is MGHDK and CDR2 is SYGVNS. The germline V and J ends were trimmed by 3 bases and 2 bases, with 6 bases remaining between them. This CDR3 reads CASSDAITDTQYF. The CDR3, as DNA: TGTGCCAGCAGTGATGCTATCACAGATACGCAGTATTTT.

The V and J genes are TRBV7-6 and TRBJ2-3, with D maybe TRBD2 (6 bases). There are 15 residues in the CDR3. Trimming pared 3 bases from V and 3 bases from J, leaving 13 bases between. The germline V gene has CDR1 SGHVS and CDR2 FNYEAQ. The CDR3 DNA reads TGTGCCAGCAGCTTGTCTGCGGGATTTACAGATACGCAGTATTTT. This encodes CASSLSAGFTDTQYF.

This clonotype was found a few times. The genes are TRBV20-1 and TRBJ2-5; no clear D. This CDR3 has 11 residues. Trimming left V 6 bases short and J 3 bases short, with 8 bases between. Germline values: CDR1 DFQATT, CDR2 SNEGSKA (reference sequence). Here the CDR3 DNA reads TGCAGTGCGCACTTGAAAGAGACCCAGTACTTC. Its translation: CSAHLKETQYF.

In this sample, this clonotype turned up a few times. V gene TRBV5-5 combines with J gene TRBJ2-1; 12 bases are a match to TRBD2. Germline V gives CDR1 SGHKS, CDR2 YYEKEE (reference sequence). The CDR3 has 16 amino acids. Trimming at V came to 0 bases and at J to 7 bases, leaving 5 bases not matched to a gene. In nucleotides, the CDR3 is TGTGCCAGCAGCTTGGCTGGACTAGCGGGAAGGAATGAGCAGTTCTTC. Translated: CASSLAGLAGRNEQFF.

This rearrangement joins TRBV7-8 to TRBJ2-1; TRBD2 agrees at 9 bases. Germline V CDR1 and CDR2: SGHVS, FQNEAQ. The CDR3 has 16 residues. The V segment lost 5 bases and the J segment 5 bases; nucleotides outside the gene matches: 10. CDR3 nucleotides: TGTGCCAGCAGCCGGAGGAGACTAGCGGTAAACAATGAGCAGTTCTTC. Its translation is CASSRRRLAVNNEQFF. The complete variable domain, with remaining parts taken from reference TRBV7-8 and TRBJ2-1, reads GAGVSQSPRYKVAKRGQDVALRCDPISGHVSLFWYQQALGQGPEFLTYFQNEAQLDKSGLPSDRFFAERPEGSVSTLKIQRTQQEDSAVYLCASSRRRLAVNNEQFFGPGTRLTVL.

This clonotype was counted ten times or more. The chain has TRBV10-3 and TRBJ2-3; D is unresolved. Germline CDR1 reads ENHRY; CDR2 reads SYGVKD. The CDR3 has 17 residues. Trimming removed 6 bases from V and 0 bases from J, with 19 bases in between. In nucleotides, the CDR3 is TGTGCCATCAGAGAATCCCTGGTCTTAGACAGCACAGATACGCAGTATTTT. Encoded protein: CAIRESLVLDSTDTQYF.

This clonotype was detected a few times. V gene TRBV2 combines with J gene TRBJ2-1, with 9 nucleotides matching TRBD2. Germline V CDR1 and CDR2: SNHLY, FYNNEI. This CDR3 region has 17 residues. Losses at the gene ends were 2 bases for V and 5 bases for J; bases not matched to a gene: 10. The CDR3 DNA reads TGTGCCAGCAGTGAACCTCCCTGGGTAGCGGGAGACAATGAGCAGTTCTTC. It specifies CASSEPPWVAGDNEQFF. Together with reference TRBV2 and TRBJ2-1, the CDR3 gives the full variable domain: EPEVTQTPSHQVTQMGQEVILRCVPISNHLYFYWYRQILGQKVEFLVSFYNNEISEKSEIFDDQFSVERPDGSNFTLKIRSTKLEDSAMYFCASSEPPWVAGDNEQFFGPGTRLTVL.

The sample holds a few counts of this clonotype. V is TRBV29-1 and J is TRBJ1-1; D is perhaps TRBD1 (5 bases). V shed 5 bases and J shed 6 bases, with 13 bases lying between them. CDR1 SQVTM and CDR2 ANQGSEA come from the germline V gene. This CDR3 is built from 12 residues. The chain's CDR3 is CSVPGTPAEAFF. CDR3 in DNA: TGCAGCGTTCCCGGGACGCCGGCTGAAGCTTTCTTT.

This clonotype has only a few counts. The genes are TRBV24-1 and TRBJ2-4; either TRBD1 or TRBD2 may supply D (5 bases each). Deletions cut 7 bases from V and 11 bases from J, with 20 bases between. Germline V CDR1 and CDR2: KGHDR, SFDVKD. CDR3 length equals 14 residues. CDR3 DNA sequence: TGTGCCACCAGCCTTGGGACCCCACATGCCTTTCAGTACTTC. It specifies CATSLGTPHAFQYF.

CDR3 protein: CSGGLAGGPIYNEQFF. As DNA, the CDR3 is TGCAGTGGGGGACTAGCGGGAGGACCTATCTACAATGAGCAGTTCTTC. The chain recombines TRBV20-1 with TRBJ2-1; 15 positions match TRBD2. There are 16 residues in the CDR3. Per germline, CDR1 DFQATT and CDR2 SNEGSKA (reference sequence). The trim removed 7 bases at V and 3 bases at J, leaving 7 bases unmatched.

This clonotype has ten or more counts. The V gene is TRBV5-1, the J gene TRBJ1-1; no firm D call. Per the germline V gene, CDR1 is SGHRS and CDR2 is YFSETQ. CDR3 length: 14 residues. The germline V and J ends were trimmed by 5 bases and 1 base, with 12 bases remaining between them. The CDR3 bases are TGCGCCAGCAGACTTGACAACGGGAACACTGAAGCTTTCTTT. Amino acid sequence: CASRLDNGNTEAFF.

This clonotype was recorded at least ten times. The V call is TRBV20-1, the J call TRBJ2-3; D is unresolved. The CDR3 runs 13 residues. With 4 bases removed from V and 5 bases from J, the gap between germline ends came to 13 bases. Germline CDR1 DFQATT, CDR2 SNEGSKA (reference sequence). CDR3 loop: CSATYYELDTQYF. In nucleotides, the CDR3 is TGCAGTGCTACCTACTACGAGTTAGATACGCAGTATTTT.

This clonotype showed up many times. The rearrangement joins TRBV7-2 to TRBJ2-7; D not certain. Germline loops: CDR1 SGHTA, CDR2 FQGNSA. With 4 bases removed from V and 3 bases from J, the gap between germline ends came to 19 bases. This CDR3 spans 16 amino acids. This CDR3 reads CASSSLYSSVRYEQYF. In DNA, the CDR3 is TGTGCCAGCAGCTCCCTCTATTCGTCAGTCCGCTACGAGCAGTACTTC.

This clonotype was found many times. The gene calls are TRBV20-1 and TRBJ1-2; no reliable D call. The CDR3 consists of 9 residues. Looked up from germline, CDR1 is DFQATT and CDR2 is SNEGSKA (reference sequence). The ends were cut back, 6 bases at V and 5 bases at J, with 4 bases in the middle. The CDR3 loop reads CSAIYGYTF. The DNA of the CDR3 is TGCAGTGCCATATATGGCTACACCTTC.

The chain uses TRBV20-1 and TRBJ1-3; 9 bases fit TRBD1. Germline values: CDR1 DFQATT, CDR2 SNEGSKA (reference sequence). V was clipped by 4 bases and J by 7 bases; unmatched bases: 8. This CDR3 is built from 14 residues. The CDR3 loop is CSATGQGIGNTIYF. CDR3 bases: TGCAGTGCTACAGGACAGGGGATAGGGAACACCATATATTTT.

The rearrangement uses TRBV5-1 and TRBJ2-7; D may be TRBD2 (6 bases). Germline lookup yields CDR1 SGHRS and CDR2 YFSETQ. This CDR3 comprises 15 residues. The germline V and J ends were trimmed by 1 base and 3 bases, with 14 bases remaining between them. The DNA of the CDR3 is TGCGCCAGCAGCTTGCAGGGAACCGGGGGCTACGAGCAGTACTTC. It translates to CASSLQGTGGYEQYF.